These 23 T cell receptor beta chains share one sample of origin, sequenced in a study of post-analysis software for immune sequencing data. Broader study findings: Included in a set of roughly five TRBV segments more frequent in patients than controls were TRBV5-6, TRBV5-1 and TRBV20-1.

Prepared libraries of TCR beta cDNA carried unique molecular identifiers. MiXCR was run by TCRdb on the PCR reads, yielding one entry per CDR3 protein. The sample carries roughly 650,000 distinct CDR3 sequences, 55% to 70% recorded once. Their specific antigens are unknown. Specimen: blood. The receptors were sampled from a girl aged 2 to 10 with multiple sclerosis.

The chain recombines TRBV9 with TRBJ2-3; D is undetermined. The CDR3 contains 13 residues. Germline V lookup: CDR1 SGDLS, CDR2 YYNGEE. V was clipped by 4 bases and J by 3 bases, with 9 bases between them. The CDR3 sequence: CASSFTPTDTQYF. For the CDR3, the DNA is TGTGCCAGCAGCTTCACGCCGACAGATACGCAGTATTTT.

The rearrangement uses TRBV3-1 and TRBJ2-3; possible D gene TRBD1, 6 bases. Germline CDR1 reads LGHDT; CDR2 reads YNNKEL (reference sequence). Trimming left V 2 bases short and J 0 bases short, with 15 bases between. The CDR3 runs 17 residues. CDR3 DNA: TGTGCCAGCAGCCAAAACGACAGGACTTCTAGCACAGATACGCAGTATTTT. Encoded protein: CASSQNDRTSSTDTQYF.

This chain uses TRBV10-3 with TRBJ2-5; D not resolved. The CDR3 length is 16 residues. V gave up 4 bases and J gave up 0 bases, with 15 bases separating them. From germline, CDR1 is ENHRY and CDR2 SYGVKD. CDR3 in amino acids: CAISVVTVGNQETQYF. The CDR3 coding sequence is TGTGCCATCAGTGTTGTTACAGTGGGGAACCAAGAGACCCAGTACTTC.

The chain employs TRBV6-6 and TRBJ2-3; 10 bases are shared with TRBD1. CDR3 length: 15 residues. The V and J ends lost 6 bases and 5 bases, in that order; junction bases with no gene match: 8. Germline CDR1 MNHNY, CDR2 SVGAGI (reference sequence). CDR3 DNA sequence: TGTGCCAGCAGCTCCCCGGGACAGGGGAAAGATACGCAGTATTTT. Translation: CASSSPGQGKDTQYF.

This clonotype appeared once. This sequence joins TRBV12-3 or TRBV12-4 and TRBJ1-1; TRBD1 matches 8 bases. V lost 5 bases and J lost 6; bases outside the gene matches: 11. The CDR3 totals 15 residues. CDR3 bases: TGTGCCAGCAGTCCAGGGGACAGGAGAGTACCTGAAGCTTTCTTT. It encodes CASSPGDRRVPEAFF.

The chain employs TRBV5-5 and TRBJ2-7; D is ambiguous. CDR3 length equals 16 residues. Trimming stripped 0 bases from V and 2 bases from J, with 15 bases between. Per germline, CDR1 SGHKS and CDR2 YYEKEE (reference sequence). The chain's CDR3 is CASSLAGRTRPYEQYF. The CDR3 DNA follows: TGTGCCAGCAGCTTGGCCGGAAGAACAAGGCCCTACGAGCAGTACTTC.

Comments on this clonotype: A read error is possible here, since a much larger clone lies one base away. V and J are TRBV6-5 and TRBJ2-1; D tentatively fits TRBD1 or TRBD2 (5 bases each). Germline loops: CDR1 MNHEY, CDR2 SVGAGI. This CDR3 spans 12 amino acids. V dropped 1 base and J dropped 12 bases, with 10 bases sitting between them. The CDR3 coding sequence is TGTGCCAGCAGTTACTTGGGGGATGGGCAGTTCTTC. It yields the protein CASSYLGDGQFF.

This clonotype was seen only a few times. The rearrangement uses TRBV5-6 and TRBJ2-3, with 10 bases aligning to TRBD2. In germline, CDR1 is SGHDT, CDR2 YYEEEE. Unmatched junction bases numbered 7, after V lost 0 bases and J lost 3 bases. The CDR3 spans 17 residues. For the CDR3, the DNA is TGTGCCAGCAGCTTGGCCGGGCTAGCGGGAGTAACAGATACGCAGTATTTT. Translation: CASSLAGLAGVTDTQYF.

The gene calls are TRBV7-2 and TRBJ1-1; 8 bases are a match to TRBD1. V was pared by 6 bases and J by 6 bases, with 9 bases of the junction left unmatched. CDR1 SGHTA and CDR2 FQGNSA come from the germline V gene. The CDR3 is 14 amino acids. DNA for the CDR3: TGTGCCAGCAGAAGTCCCGGGACAGGCGCTGAAGCTTTCTTT. Its protein is CASRSPGTGAEAFF.

The table lists this clonotype with a few counts. The CDR3 region is CASSVDPSPDTQYF. CDR3 DNA sequence: TGTGCCAGCAGCGTAGATCCGTCCCCAGATACGCAGTATTTT. This chain joins TRBV9 and TRBJ2-3, with D uncertain. The CDR3 is 14 residues long. V shed 0 bases and J shed 4 bases, with 9 bases lying between them. Germline CDR1 and CDR2: SGDLS and YYNGEE.

This clonotype was counted a single time. The V gene is TRBV12-5, the J gene TRBJ1-6; 9 bases line up with TRBD1. Germline CDR1 and CDR2: LGHNT and FRNRAP. The V gene end was trimmed by 0 bases and the J gene end by 7 bases; junction bases not matched to a gene: 13. The CDR3 runs 19 residues. The CDR3, as DNA: TGTGCTAGTGGTTTGGTACTTTTAGGAGGGACAGGGCCGAATTCACCCCTCCACTTT. This encodes CASGLVLLGGTGPNSPLHF.

This clonotype has a handful of counts. The chain links TRBV10-3 to TRBJ2-6; 11 bases map to TRBD2. This CDR3 is 16 amino acids long. V lost 7 bases, J lost 2 bases, and 4 bases stayed unmatched. CDR1 and CDR2 (germline): ENHRY, SYGVKD. DNA for the CDR3: TGTGCCATCACTGGGACTAGCGGACCTGGGGCCAACGTCCTGACTTTC. This translates into CAITGTSGPGANVLTF.

This rearrangement joins TRBV27 to TRBJ1-6; D is ambiguous. The germline gives CDR1 MNHEY, CDR2 SMNVEV (reference sequence). Trimming shortened V by 0 bases and J by 7 bases, and 16 bases separated the two germline ends. The CDR3 is 17 residues long. CDR3 loop: CASSLSSLEGRNSPLHF. The CDR3 nucleotides read TGTGCCAGCAGTTTATCGAGTCTGGAAGGGCGGAATTCACCCCTCCACTTT.

The chain employs TRBV12-3 or TRBV12-4 and TRBJ2-7, with TRBD2 matching 10 bases. The end of the DNA fits TRBJ2-5 better, so the J call may be wrong. The CDR3 runs to 14 residues. In nucleotides, the CDR3 is TGTGCCAGCAGTTTTAAGCGGGGGGGCGGGACCCAGTACTTC. Translated: CASSFKRGGGTQYF.

There are a few counts of this clonotype. The gene calls are TRBV10-2 and TRBJ2-7; 7 nucleotides match TRBD2. The last part of the DNA fits TRBJ2-5 better; the J call may be wrong. From germline, CDR1 is WSHSY and CDR2 SAAADI. This CDR3 has 17 residues. CDR3 loop: CASSLYGPAGKGETQYF. The DNA for the CDR3 is TGCGCCAGCAGTCTATATGGACCAGCGGGAAAGGGAGAGACCCAGTACTTC.

This clonotype appeared a few times. The gene calls are TRBV7-2 and TRBJ2-1; TRBD2 is a possible D gene (6 bases). Germline CDR1 SGHTA, CDR2 FQGNSA. This CDR3 has 12 amino acids. The V gene lost 3 bases and the J gene lost 15 bases, with 15 bases spanning the gap. The CDR3 DNA follows: TGTGCCAGCAGCTTGACCGGGACTTTGGTGTTCTTC. Its protein is CASSLTGTLVFF.

This clonotype turned up a few times. This chain joins TRBV6-5 and TRBJ1-1, with 10 bases that match TRBD1. Germline V gives CDR1 MNHEY, CDR2 SVGAGI. V lost 6 bases to trimming and J lost 4 bases; unmatched junction nucleotides: 5. The CDR3 spans 14 residues. In DNA, the CDR3 is TGTGCCAGCAGACTGGGACAGGGGCCCACTGAAGCTTTCTTT. It yields the protein CASRLGQGPTEAFF.

This clonotype was counted between two and nine times. The chain carries TRBV29-1 and TRBJ2-5, with TRBD1 as a possible D gene (5 bases). V lost 0 bases and J 0 bases, leaving 14 bases between the germline ends. The CDR3 contains 16 residues. From germline, CDR1 is SQVTM and CDR2 ANQGSEA. The CDR3 DNA is TGCAGCGTTGAAGATGGGCAGGGCCATTACCAAGAGACCCAGTACTTC. It specifies CSVEDGQGHYQETQYF.

This clonotype has only a few counts. The rearrangement links TRBV27 to TRBJ2-6; D remains ambiguous. CDR1 and CDR2 from the germline V gene are MNHEY and SMNVEV (reference sequence). The CDR3 is made up of 14 amino acids. Deletions cut 5 bases from V and 0 bases from J, with 5 bases between. CDR3 DNA sequence: TGTGCCAGCAGTGCAGGCTCTGGGGCCAACGTCCTGACTTTC. It specifies CASSAGSGANVLTF.

CDR3 DNA sequence: TGTGCCTCCCGATCGGGACAGCCATCCTACGAGCAGTACTTC. It yields the protein CASRSGQPSYEQYF. The chain employs TRBV6-2 or TRBV6-3 and TRBJ2-7; the match to TRBD1 covers 7 bases. Unmatched junction bases numbered 11, after V lost 11 bases and J lost 1 base. The CDR3 covers 14 residues. Germline loops: CDR1 MNHEY, CDR2 SVGEGT.

The sample holds a few counts of this clonotype. The rearrangement links TRBV12-3 or TRBV12-4 to TRBJ1-2, with TRBD1 identical over 8 bases. Trimming removed 6 bases from V and 4 bases from J; junction bases left unmatched: 10. The CDR3 consists of 15 residues. DNA for the CDR3: TGTGCCAGCAGCCTCACCAGCGGACAGGGCTATGGCTACACCTTC. Translating gives CASSLTSGQGYGYTF.

The chain uses TRBV12-3 or TRBV12-4 and TRBJ2-2; D may be TRBD1 or TRBD2 (5 bases each). Trimming removed 6 bases from V and 2 bases from J, with 16 bases in between. The CDR3 length is 16 residues. CDR3 protein: CASRHIGTFNTGELFF. CDR3 nucleotide sequence: TGTGCCAGCAGACACATCGGGACCTTTAACACCGGGGAGCTGTTTTTT.

This clonotype has only a few counts. V usage is TRBV10-1 and J usage is TRBJ2-1; D ambiguous. The CDR3 is 16 amino acids. Germline V CDR1 and CDR2: WNHNN, SYGVQD (reference sequence). The ends were cut back, 2 bases at V and 0 bases at J, with 11 bases in the middle. The CDR3 reads CASSEDSRSSYNEQFF. Written as DNA, the CDR3 is TGCGCCAGCAGTGAGGACTCGAGGAGCTCCTACAATGAGCAGTTCTTC.